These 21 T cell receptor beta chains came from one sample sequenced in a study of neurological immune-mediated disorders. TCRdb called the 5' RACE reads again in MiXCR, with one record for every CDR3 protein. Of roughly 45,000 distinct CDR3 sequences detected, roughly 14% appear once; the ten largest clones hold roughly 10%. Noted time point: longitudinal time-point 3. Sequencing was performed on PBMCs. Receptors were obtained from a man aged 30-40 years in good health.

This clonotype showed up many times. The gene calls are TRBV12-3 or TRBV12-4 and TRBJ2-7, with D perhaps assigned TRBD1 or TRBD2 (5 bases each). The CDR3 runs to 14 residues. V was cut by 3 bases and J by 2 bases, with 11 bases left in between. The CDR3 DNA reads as TGTGCCAGCAGTTTCCCAGGGAGCCCCTACGAGCAGTACTTC. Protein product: CASSFPGSPYEQYF.

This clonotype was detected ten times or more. The CDR3 nucleotides read TGTGCCAGCAGATTAGGAATGGCCGGGGAGCTGTTTTTT. Protein sequence: CASRLGMAGELFF. This rearrangement joins TRBV3-1 to TRBJ2-2; no firm D call. V shed 6 bases and J shed 6 bases, with 11 bases lying between them. The CDR3 is made up of 13 amino acids. From germline, CDR1 is LGHDT and CDR2 YNNKEL (reference sequence).

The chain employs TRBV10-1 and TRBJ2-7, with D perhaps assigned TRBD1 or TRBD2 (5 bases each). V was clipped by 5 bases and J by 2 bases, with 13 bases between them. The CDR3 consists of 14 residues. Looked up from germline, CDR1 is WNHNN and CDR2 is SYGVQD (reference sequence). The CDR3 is CASSTGTATYEQYF. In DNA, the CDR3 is TGCGCCAGCAGTACCGGGACGGCTACCTACGAGCAGTACTTC.

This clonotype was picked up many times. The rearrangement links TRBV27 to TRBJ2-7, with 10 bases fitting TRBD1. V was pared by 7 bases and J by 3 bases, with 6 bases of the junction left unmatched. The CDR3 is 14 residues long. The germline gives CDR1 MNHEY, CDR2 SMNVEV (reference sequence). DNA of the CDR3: TGTGCCAGCATTCTGCGGGACAGGGGCTACGAGCAGTACTTC. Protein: CASILRDRGYEQYF.

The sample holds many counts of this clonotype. CDR3 nucleotide sequence: TGCAGTGCTAGTGACCCAGGGAGGTCCCACAATGAGCAGTTCTTC. Translating it yields CSASDPGRSHNEQFF. The chain combines TRBV20-1 with TRBJ2-1; tentatively, D is TRBD2 (6 bases). This CDR3 has 15 residues. Per germline, CDR1 DFQATT and CDR2 SNEGSKA (reference sequence). V gave up 3 bases and J gave up 5 bases, with 17 bases separating them.

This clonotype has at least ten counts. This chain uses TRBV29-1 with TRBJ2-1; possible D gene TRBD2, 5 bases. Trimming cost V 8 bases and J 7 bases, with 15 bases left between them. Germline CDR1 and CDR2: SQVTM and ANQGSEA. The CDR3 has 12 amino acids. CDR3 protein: CSLIKRFNEQFF. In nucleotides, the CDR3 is TGCAGCTTGATTAAGCGGTTTAATGAGCAGTTCTTC.

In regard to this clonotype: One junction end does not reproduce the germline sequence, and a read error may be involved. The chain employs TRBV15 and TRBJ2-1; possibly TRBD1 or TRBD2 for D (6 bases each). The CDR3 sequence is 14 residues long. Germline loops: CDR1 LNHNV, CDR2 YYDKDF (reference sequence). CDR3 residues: CATRRGDSYNEKFF. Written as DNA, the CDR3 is TGTGCCACCAGAAGGGGGGACTCCTACAATGAGAAGTTCTTC.

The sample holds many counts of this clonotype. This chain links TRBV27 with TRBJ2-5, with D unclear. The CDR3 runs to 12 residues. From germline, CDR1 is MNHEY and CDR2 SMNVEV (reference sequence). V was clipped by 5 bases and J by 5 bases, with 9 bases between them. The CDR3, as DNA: TGTGCCAGCAGTATCATCGGGGAGACCCAGTACTTC. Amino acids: CASSIIGETQYF.

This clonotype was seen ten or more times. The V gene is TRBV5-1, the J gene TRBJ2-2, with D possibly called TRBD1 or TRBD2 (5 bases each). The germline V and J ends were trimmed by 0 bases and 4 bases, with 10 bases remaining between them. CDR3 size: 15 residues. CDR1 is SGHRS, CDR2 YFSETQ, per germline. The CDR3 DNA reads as TGCGCCAGCAGCTTGGCAGGGAGTCCCACCGGGGAGCTGTTTTTT. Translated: CASSLAGSPTGELFF.

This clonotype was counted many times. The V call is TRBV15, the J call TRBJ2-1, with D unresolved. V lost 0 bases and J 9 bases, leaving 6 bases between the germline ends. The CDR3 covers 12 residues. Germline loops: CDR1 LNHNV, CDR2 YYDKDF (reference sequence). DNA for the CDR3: TGTGCCACCAGCAGAGATTCGGGTGAGCAGTTCTTC. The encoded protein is CATSRDSGEQFF. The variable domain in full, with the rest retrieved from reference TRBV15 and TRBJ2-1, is DAMVIQNPRYQVTQFGKPVTLSCSQTLNHNVMYWYQQKSSQAPKLLFHYYDKDFNNEADTPDNFQSRRPNTSFCFLDIRSPGLGDTAMYLCATSRDSGEQFFGPGTRLTVL.

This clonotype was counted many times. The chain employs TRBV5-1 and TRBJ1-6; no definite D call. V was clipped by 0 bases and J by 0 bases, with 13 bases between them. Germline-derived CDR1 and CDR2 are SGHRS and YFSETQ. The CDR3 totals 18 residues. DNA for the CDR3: TGCGCCAGCAGCTTGGGGACGGCCTTGAGCTCCTATAATTCACCCCTCCACTTT. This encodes CASSLGTALSSYNSPLHF.

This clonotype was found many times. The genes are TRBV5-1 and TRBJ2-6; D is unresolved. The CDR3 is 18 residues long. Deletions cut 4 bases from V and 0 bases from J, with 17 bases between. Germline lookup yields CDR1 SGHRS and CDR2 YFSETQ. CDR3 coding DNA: TGCGCCAGCAGCCTTCCTCGACGCGATTCCTCTGGGGCCAACGTCCTGACTTTC. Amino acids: CASSLPRRDSSGANVLTF.

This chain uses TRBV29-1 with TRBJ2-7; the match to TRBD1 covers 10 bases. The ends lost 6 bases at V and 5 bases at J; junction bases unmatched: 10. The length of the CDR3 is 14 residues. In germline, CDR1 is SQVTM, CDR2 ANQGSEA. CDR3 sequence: CSVVTWDRGHEQYF. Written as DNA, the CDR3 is TGCAGCGTAGTAACCTGGGACAGGGGCCACGAGCAGTACTTC.

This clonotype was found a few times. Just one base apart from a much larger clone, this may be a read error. CDR3 DNA: TGCAGCTCGAAGGGGCACCCCCCAGAGGGGACCCAGTACTTC. This encodes CSSKGHPPEGTQYF. The chain couples TRBV29-1 to TRBJ2-5; D tentatively fits TRBD1 or TRBD2 (5 bases each). The V gene's germline CDR1 is SQVTM and CDR2 ANQGSEA. The CDR3 has 14 amino acids. The V end lost 8 bases, the J end lost 7 bases, and 23 bases lay between the germline ends. The complete variable domain, with remaining parts taken from reference TRBV29-1 and TRBJ2-5, reads SAVISQKPSRDICQRGTSLTIQCQVDSQVTMMFWYRQQPGQSLTLIATANQGSEATYESGFVIDKFPISRPNLTFSTLTVSNMSPEDSSIYLCSSKGHPPEGTQYFGPGTRLLVL.

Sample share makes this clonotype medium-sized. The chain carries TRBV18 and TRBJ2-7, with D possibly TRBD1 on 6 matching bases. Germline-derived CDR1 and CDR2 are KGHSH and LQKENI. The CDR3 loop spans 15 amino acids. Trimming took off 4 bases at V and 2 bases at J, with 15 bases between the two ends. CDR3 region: CASSLPGEQPYEQYF. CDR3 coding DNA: TGTGCCAGCTCACTCCCAGGGGAACAGCCCTACGAGCAGTACTTC.

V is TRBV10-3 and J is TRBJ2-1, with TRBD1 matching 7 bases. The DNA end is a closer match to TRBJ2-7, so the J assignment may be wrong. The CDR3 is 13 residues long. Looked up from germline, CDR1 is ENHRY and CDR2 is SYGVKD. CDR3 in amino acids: CSTFDRAYNEQYF. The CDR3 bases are TGTTCCACCTTCGACAGGGCCTACAATGAGCAGTACTTC.

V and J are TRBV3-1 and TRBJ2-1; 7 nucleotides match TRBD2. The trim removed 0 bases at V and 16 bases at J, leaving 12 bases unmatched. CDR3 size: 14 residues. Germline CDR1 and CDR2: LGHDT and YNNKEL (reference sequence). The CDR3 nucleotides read TGTGCCAGCAGCCAAGAAGGGACTACCAGAAAACACTTCTTC. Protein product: CASSQEGTTRKHFF.

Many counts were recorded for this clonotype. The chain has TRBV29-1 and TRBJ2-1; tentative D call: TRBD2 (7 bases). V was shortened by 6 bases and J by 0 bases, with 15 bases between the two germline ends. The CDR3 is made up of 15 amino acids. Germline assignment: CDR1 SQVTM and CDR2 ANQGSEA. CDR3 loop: CSVGGLTSSYNEQFF. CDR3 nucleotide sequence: TGCAGCGTGGGGGGGCTTACGAGCTCCTACAATGAGCAGTTCTTC.

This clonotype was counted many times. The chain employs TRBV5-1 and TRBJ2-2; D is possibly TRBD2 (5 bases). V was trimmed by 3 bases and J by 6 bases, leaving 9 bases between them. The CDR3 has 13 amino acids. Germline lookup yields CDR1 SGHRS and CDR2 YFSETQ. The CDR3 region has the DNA TGCGCCAGCAGCTCCCAGGAGGCCGGGGAGCTGTTTTTT. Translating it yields CASSSQEAGELFF.

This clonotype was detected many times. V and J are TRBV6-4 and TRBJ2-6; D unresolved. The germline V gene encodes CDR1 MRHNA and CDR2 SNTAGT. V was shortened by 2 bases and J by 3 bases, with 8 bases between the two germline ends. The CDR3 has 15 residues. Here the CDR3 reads CASSDVGRGANVLTF. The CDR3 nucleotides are TGTGCCAGCAGTGACGTGGGCCGTGGGGCCAACGTCCTGACTTTC.

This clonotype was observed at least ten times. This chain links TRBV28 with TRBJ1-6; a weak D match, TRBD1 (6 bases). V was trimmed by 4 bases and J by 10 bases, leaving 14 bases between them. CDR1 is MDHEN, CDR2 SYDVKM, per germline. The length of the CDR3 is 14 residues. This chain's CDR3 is CASSYMTGRSPLHF. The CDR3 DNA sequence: TGTGCCAGCAGTTATATGACAGGACGATCACCCCTCCACTTT.